This T cell receptor beta chain appears in the sequencing data of a study of human T cells and chemical hapten exposure. Library preparation tagged each individual cDNA molecule with a unique molecular identifier. TCRdb used MiXCR to reprocess the RACE reads, holding one entry per CDR3 protein. Among some 350,000 distinct CDR3 sequences listed, approximately 6.9% were seen once. The table lists this clonotype with a few counts. What it binds is unknown. Stated time point: patch test 1, 2 weeks after DPC sensitization. Treatment indicated: therapeutic diphenylcyclopropenone sensitization with weekly scalp DPC. Every patch test was put on after a blood sample was taken. General observations from the study: Counts of TCRs above 1 in 1000 frequency stayed unchanged with DPC sensitization. Significantly more large CDR3 similarity clusters were formed by expanded TCRs than by controls.

V was pared by 2 bases and J by 6 bases, with 8 bases of the junction left unmatched. The CDR3 is 16 residues long. CDR1 is MNHNY, CDR2 SVGAGI, per germline (reference sequence). The source material was whole blood, sampled in connection with sensitization to the hapten diphenylcyclopropenone (DPC). V gene TRBV6-6 combines with J gene TRBJ1-3; 9 bases line up with TRBD1. The TCR originated in a woman aged 18-30 years with alopecia areata. Some clones in this sample may be carry-over from other donors' samples. The CDR3 region has the DNA TGTGCCAGCAGTTACGGGTCGGGACAGGGTGAAAACACCATATATTTT. It codes for CASSYGSGQGENTIYF.